These 30 T cell receptor beta chains were all obtained from the same sample, sequenced in a study of regulatory T cells in long-lasting Graves disease. Arm-PCR of CDR3 regions and iRepertoire HTBI primers were the basis on which TCR beta libraries were built. TCRdb re-analysed the multiplex PCR reads in MiXCR, keeping a single row per CDR3 protein. The sample holds around 500,000 distinct CDR3 sequences, more than 15% seen once. The time point was: newly diagnosed GD, antithyroid drugs for less than 3 months. With RNA extracted from PBMCs as input, the TCR library was made. The sample also formed part of further work on T cells in Graves' hyperthyroidism and ophthalmopathy.

The sample consisted of peripheral blood mononuclear cells (PBMCs), taken at new diagnosis, from a patient treated with antithyroid drugs. These receptors were taken from a woman aged 35 to 59 with Graves disease.

The table lists this clonotype with many counts. The rearrangement links TRBV2 to TRBJ1-1; a possible D gene is TRBD1 (6 bases). The CDR3 spans 14 residues. With 7 bases removed from V and 2 bases from J, the gap between germline ends came to 14 bases. The germline V gene encodes CDR1 SNHLY and CDR2 FYNNEI. CDR3 protein: CASKGLGGNTEAFF. CDR3 bases: TGTGCCAGCAAGGGGTTAGGGGGAAACACTGAAGCTTTCTTT.

This clonotype was counted at least ten times. The V call is TRBV6-2 or TRBV6-3, the J call TRBJ2-3, with D possibly matching TRBD1 (5 bases). The CDR3 totals 15 residues. Trimming took off 5 bases at V and 4 bases at J, with 16 bases between the two ends. Germline CDR1 is MNHEY and CDR2 is SVGEGT. The CDR3: CASSEAGRVADTQYF. CDR3 bases: TGTGCCAGCAGTGAAGCTGGCAGGGTGGCAGATACGCAGTATTTT.

The rearrangement joins TRBV19 to TRBJ2-1; a weak D match, TRBD2 (6 bases). Trimming left V 2 bases short and J 7 bases short, with 15 bases between. The CDR3 is 15 amino acids. Germline assignment: CDR1 LNHDA and CDR2 SQIVND (reference sequence). Here the CDR3 reads CASSIPPSGENEQFF. The CDR3 DNA sequence: TGTGCCAGTAGTATACCGCCGTCGGGGGAGAATGAGCAGTTCTTC.

The V call is TRBV7-3, the J call TRBJ1-3, with D possibly TRBD1 on 5 matching bases. This CDR3 is built from 16 residues. Germline V CDR1 and CDR2: SGHTA, FQGTGA. V dropped 4 bases and J dropped 5 bases, with 18 bases sitting between them. Written as DNA, the CDR3 is TGTGCCAGCAGCTCGACCAGGGATTTTCTGAGAAACACCATATATTTT. Protein sequence: CASSSTRDFLRNTIYF.

This clonotype was counted between two and nine times. The rearrangement joins TRBV12-3 or TRBV12-4 to TRBJ2-2, with D perhaps matching TRBD1 (5 bases). With 5 bases removed from V and 6 bases from J, the gap between germline ends came to 16 bases. This CDR3 comprises 15 residues. The CDR3 reads CASSPSQGKAGELFF. CDR3 sequence (DNA): TGTGCCAGCAGTCCGTCCCAGGGAAAGGCCGGGGAGCTGTTTTTT.

As for this clonotype: A clone one base away is much larger, so this may be a read error. J is TRBJ2-3 and V is TRBV6-2 or TRBV6-3; weak D call: TRBD1 (6 bases). CDR1 and CDR2 (germline): MNHEY, SVGEGT. The CDR3 covers 14 residues. CDR3 DNA: TGTGCCAGCAGTTACTATGGGACAAGGAATACGCGGTATTTT. Translating it yields CASSYYGTRNTRYF.

Notes on this clonotype: It may be a read error: a sequence one base away is much more abundant. V is TRBV25-1 and J is TRBJ1-4, with D possibly TRBD1 on 6 matching bases. V dropped 4 bases and J dropped 10 bases, with 19 bases sitting between them. From germline, CDR1 is MGHDK and CDR2 SYGVNS. The length of the CDR3 is 15 residues. CDR3: CASSVVLGAGGKLFF. The CDR3 DNA follows: TGTGCCAGCAGTGTAGTGTTGGGGGCAGGTGGAAAACTGTTTTTT. Drawing the rest from reference TRBV25-1 and TRBJ1-4, the complete variable domain is EADIYQTPRYLVIGTGKKITLECSQTMGHDKMYWYQQDPGMELHLIHYSYGVNSTEKGDLSSESTVSRIRTEHFPLTLESARPSHTSQYLCASSVVLGAGGKLFFGSGTQLSVL.

In its sample, this clonotype was seen many times. CDR3 sequence (DNA): TGTGCCTGGAGCGGACAGGGCTTAAACTATGGCTACACCTTC. The encoded protein is CAWSGQGLNYGYTF. The gene calls are TRBV30 and TRBJ1-2; TRBD1 matches at 8 bases. The germline CDR1 and CDR2 sequences are GTSNPN and SVGIG (reference sequence). The CDR3 runs 14 residues. The J segment lost 2 bases and the V segment lost 3 bases, leaving 5 bases of the junction unmatched.

V and J are TRBV6-2 or TRBV6-3 and TRBJ2-4; D remains ambiguous. The length of the CDR3 is 12 residues. V was trimmed by 10 bases and J by 5 bases, leaving 12 bases between them. The germline CDR1 and CDR2 sequences are MNHEY and SVGEGT. In nucleotides, the CDR3 is TGTGCCACACGGACGGCTGAAAACATTCAGTACTTC. This translates into CATRTAENIQYF.

This clonotype was counted ten times or more. The CDR3 reads CSATDATNTGELFF. The CDR3 nucleotides are TGCAGTGCTACGGACGCGACGAACACCGGGGAGCTGTTTTTT. The V and J genes are TRBV20-1 and TRBJ2-2; no reliable D call. Trimming took off 4 bases at V and 0 bases at J, with 9 bases between the two ends. The CDR3 runs 14 residues. Germline-derived CDR1 and CDR2 are DFQATT and SNEGSKA (reference sequence).

A note on this clonotype: This clone may be a read error of a much larger clone one base away. The V call is TRBV12-5, the J call TRBJ2-7, with D perhaps TRBD1 or TRBD2 (6 bases each). Germline V gene lookup returns CDR1 LGHNT and CDR2 FRNRAP. The CDR3 loop spans 13 amino acids. The CDR3 nucleotides read TGTGCTAGTCAAGAAGGGGGGATCTACAAGCAGTACTTC. Its translation is CASQEGGIYKQYF.

This clonotype has ten or more counts. The chain links TRBV30 to TRBJ1-5, with 8 bases that match TRBD1. J gave up 6 bases and V 0 bases, and 1 base lay outside the gene matches. The CDR3 length is 13 residues. Germline values: CDR1 GTSNPN, CDR2 SVGIG (reference sequence). CDR3 sequence reads: CAWSVQGAQPQHF. In DNA form, the CDR3 reads TGTGCCTGGAGTGTCCAGGGGGCTCAGCCCCAGCATTTT.

The table lists this clonotype with many counts. The J gene is TRBJ2-7, the V gene TRBV12-3 or TRBV12-4; D is undetermined. V was clipped by 7 bases and J by 1 base, with 5 bases between them. This CDR3 has 11 residues. The CDR3 region has the DNA TGTGCCAGCACCTCATCCTACGAGCAGTACTTC. It encodes CASTSSYEQYF.

This clonotype was seen at least ten times. The chain links TRBV7-2 to TRBJ1-5, with 10 nucleotides matching TRBD1. This CDR3 is 14 amino acids long. The V and J ends lost 4 bases and 7 bases, in that order; junction bases with no gene match: 4. The V gene's germline CDR1 is SGHTA and CDR2 FQGNSA. CDR3 region: CASSYRDRGQPQHF. The DNA for the CDR3 is TGTGCCAGCAGCTACCGGGACAGGGGACAGCCCCAGCATTTT.

This clonotype occurred many times. V is TRBV7-3 and J is TRBJ1-1, with a weak D call TRBD1 (5 bases). This CDR3 region has 15 residues. V lost 5 bases to trimming and J lost 0 bases, with 13 bases between them. The germline V gene has CDR1 SGHTA and CDR2 FQGTGA. The CDR3 nucleotides are TGTGCCAGCAGCCCTATGGGACGCCTGAACACTGAAGCTTTCTTT. Its protein product is CASSPMGRLNTEAFF.

This clonotype was seen more than once but under ten times. A read error may be the cause here, since a much bigger clone is one base away. The chain links TRBV9 to TRBJ1-2, with 8 bases identical to TRBD1. V was clipped by 4 bases and J by 6 bases; unmatched bases: 5. The CDR3 totals 13 residues. Germline V lookup: CDR1 SGDLS, CDR2 YYNGEE. CDR3: CASSLWTGNGYTF. In DNA, the CDR3 is TGTGCCAGCAGCCTATGGACAGGGAATGGCTACACCTTC.

This clonotype was counted ten times or more. The chain has TRBV29-1 and TRBJ2-7; unclear D gene. The CDR3 has 15 amino acids. Germline loops: CDR1 SQVTM, CDR2 ANQGSEA. Trimming left V 1 base short and J 0 bases short, with 13 bases between. CDR3 nucleotide sequence: TGCAGCGTTGAAGTATTTCAGGTCTACTCCTACGAGCAGTACTTC. Encoded protein: CSVEVFQVYSYEQYF.

The chain is built from TRBV19 and TRBJ2-7; D is perhaps TRBD1 or TRBD2 (5 bases each). V lost 5 bases to trimming and J lost 2 bases, with 16 bases between them. Germline CDR1 is LNHDA and CDR2 is SQIVND (reference sequence). The CDR3 length is 15 residues. The CDR3: CASSVEGQGPYEQYF. CDR3 DNA: TGTGCCAGTAGTGTGGAAGGGCAGGGACCCTACGAGCAGTACTTC.

In its sample, this clonotype was seen many times. The chain recombines TRBV11-3 with TRBJ1-1; no clear D. Germline CDR1 and CDR2: SGHNT and YENEEA. This CDR3 region has 13 residues. Trimming left V 2 bases short and J 7 bases short, with 11 bases between. CDR3 DNA sequence: TGTGCCAGCAGCTTACGGGGAGACATTGAAGCTTTCTTT. This translates into CASSLRGDIEAFF.

This clonotype was detected ten times or more. This sequence joins TRBV3-1 and TRBJ1-6; D not certain. The CDR3 length is 12 residues. The germline V gene encodes CDR1 LGHDT and CDR2 YNNKEL (reference sequence). The germline V and J ends were trimmed by 0 bases and 7 bases, with 1 base remaining between them. CDR3 coding DNA: TGTGCCAGCAGCCAAGAAAATTCACCCCTCCACTTT. It is translated as CASSQENSPLHF.

This clonotype came up a few times. The rearrangement joins TRBV19 to TRBJ1-1; a weak D match, TRBD1 (5 bases). Germline V gives CDR1 LNHDA, CDR2 SQIVND (reference sequence). This CDR3 comprises 13 residues. Trimming left V 1 base short and J 7 bases short, with 10 bases between. The CDR3 DNA is TGTGCCAGTAGTATAGCTTCGGGGGTTGAAGCTTTCTTT. Translating it yields CASSIASGVEAFF.

This clonotype was seen more than once but under ten times. This sequence joins TRBV20-1 and TRBJ1-4; D ambiguous. The CDR3 runs to 13 residues. Trimming stripped 6 bases from V and 8 bases from J, with 16 bases between. Per the germline V gene, CDR1 is DFQATT and CDR2 is SNEGSKA (reference sequence). The CDR3 DNA is TGCAGTGCGCCTGGTCCAGGAAGGGAAAAACTGTTTTTT. This gives the protein CSAPGPGREKLFF.

This clonotype was recorded at least ten times. The V call is TRBV5-1, the J call TRBJ1-4; 7 positions agree with TRBD1. The CDR3 has 14 amino acids. Germline CDR1 SGHRS, CDR2 YFSETQ. With V trimmed by 2 bases and J by 8 bases, 6 bases remained unmatched. CDR3 protein: CASSLQGIGEKLFF. CDR3 coding DNA: TGCGCCAGCAGCTTACAGGGGATTGGCGAAAAACTGTTTTTT.

This clonotype was recorded many times. This rearrangement joins TRBV3-1 to TRBJ1-5; D call uncertain. This CDR3 spans 13 amino acids. CDR1 LGHDT and CDR2 YNNKEL come from the germline V gene (reference sequence). Trimming took 1 base from V and 5 from J, leaving 6 bases between them. In DNA form, the CDR3 reads TGTGCCAGCAGCCAAGGTGGGCATCAGCCCCAGCATTTT. Its translation: CASSQGGHQPQHF.

This clonotype was seen repeatedly, ten times or more. This chain links TRBV12-5 with TRBJ2-1; D uncertain. The CDR3 loop spans 14 amino acids. Germline V gene sequence: CDR1 LGHNT, CDR2 FRNRAP. V was pared by 4 bases and J by 8 bases, with 15 bases between. The DNA for the CDR3 is TGTGCTAGTGGTTATGGGCTCTTACGGGATGAGCAGTTCTTC. Its translation is CASGYGLLRDEQFF.

This clonotype has just a few counts. The chain is built from TRBV20-1 and TRBJ1-1; D gene uncertain. CDR1 DFQATT and CDR2 SNEGSKA come from the germline V gene (reference sequence). V lost 0 bases, J lost 4 bases, and 6 bases lay in between. The CDR3 consists of 12 residues. CDR3 bases: TGCAGTGCTAGAGACGGCTCCACTGAAGCTTTCTTT. Amino acids: CSARDGSTEAFF.

The chain employs TRBV6-1 and TRBJ2-3; 9 nucleotides match TRBD2. Germline V gives CDR1 MNHNS, CDR2 SASEGT. The CDR3 length is 16 residues. V shed 6 bases and J 1 base; nucleotides not matched to a gene: 8. DNA of the CDR3: TGTGCCAGCAGGCGGGGGGGGGATGGGGGCACAGATACGCAGTATTTT. This gives the protein CASRRGGDGGTDTQYF.

The sample holds a few counts of this clonotype. The V call is TRBV7-9, the J call TRBJ2-1; a weak D match, TRBD2 (5 bases). The V gene lost 5 bases and the J gene lost 3 bases, with 17 bases spanning the gap. The CDR3 has 16 amino acids. Germline V gives CDR1 SEHNR, CDR2 FQNEAQ (reference sequence). CDR3 coding DNA: TGTGCCAGCAGCCCGCGGCGGGCGATCGTCTACAATGAGCAGTTCTTC. Protein: CASSPRRAIVYNEQFF.

This clonotype was detected ten times or more. The chain couples TRBV12-3 or TRBV12-4 to TRBJ2-1, with TRBD2 matching 10 bases. The CDR3 is 14 residues long. J gave up 8 bases and V 5 bases, and 6 bases lay outside the gene matches. The DNA of the CDR3 is TGTGCCAGCAGTGCACTAGCGGGGAGGGATGAGCAGTTCTTC. Its protein is CASSALAGRDEQFF.

Concerning this clonotype: One base away lies a much larger clone, so this may be a sequencing read error. The missing conserved phenylalanine or tryptophan at the end of this CDR3 makes a read error likely. The chain joins TRBV6-1 to TRBJ1-1, with D hard to call. The CDR3 extends over 13 amino acids. Trimming took 8 bases from V and 1 from J, leaving 11 bases between them. From germline, CDR1 is MNHNS and CDR2 SASEGT. CDR3 in amino acids: CASGYRSNTEAFL. CDR3 sequence (DNA): TGTGCCAGCGGCTACAGATCGAACACTGAAGCTTTCCTT.